What follows is one T cell receptor beta chain and its context. The antigen this receptor binds is unknown. No base qualities exist here, and no much larger clone lies one base off it. The entry originates in a study of T cell responses to AZD1222 COVID-19 vaccine (dated by TCRdb to the early 2020s). Some background on the complete study: AZD1222 recipients given second doses at about 4 weeks or at about 12 weeks were pooled, since spike-specific TCR depth and breadth were not found to differ between the two schedules. TCR sequencing was performed for more than 230 trial participants, of whom roughly 200 were given two doses of AZD1222 and some 25 were given two doses of MenACWY control vaccine. Trial participants were enrolled by age into 18-55, 56-69 and 70-plus year subgroups, with roughly 150, 30 and 60 TCR-sequenced participants respectively. Results the study describes overall, beyond this receptor: Conclusions about previously exposed vaccinees are limited because only six or seven AZD1222 recipients were SARS-CoV-2 seropositive at baseline. The 56-69-year group was small, and its depth increase did not reach significance, likely because of low power. After two AZD1222 doses, spike-specific TCR breadth and depth were significantly higher than at day 0 and than in MenACWY recipients. Because no day 14 peak-response samples were available, repertoires were characterized only after the peak T cell response. Reportedly, almost half of the unique spike-specific TCRs recognized epitopes lying outside the regions that are mutated in the B.1.351 and B.1.1.7 variants. Participants were mostly white British, with more females than males. The authors suggested clonal diversity may have been underestimated. CD4 TCRs associated with the vaccine covered the entire spike protein, and the dominant responses were in regions 160-218 and 743-854.

V gives up 4 bases and J gives up 0 bases, and the segment between their germline ends measures 13 bases. Reading the germline V gene gives CDR1 LGHNA and CDR2 YNFKEQ. From the cysteine through the phenylalanine, the CDR3 covers 16 amino acids. Of all the DNA, just the CDR3 is kept, 48 bases in frame from base 1. Taken with the paper, the label for time point translates to: baseline before first vaccination. Vaccinee samples came from UK trials COV001 and COV002, including a single-blind randomized controlled phase 2/3 trial of AZD1222 (ChAdOx1 nCoV-19) in healthy adults. For TCRbeta chain sequencing, PBMC samples from trial participants were taken at day 0 and at day 28 after the second dose. The CDR3 regions of human TCRbeta chains were subjected to immunosequencing. The paper's data handling went like this. Repertoire TCRs were matched against a reference library of SARS-CoV-2-specific TCRs generated with the MIRA antigen-specificity platform. Breadth was defined as the fraction of unique TCRs that were SARS-CoV-2-associated, and depth was defined as the fraction of total T cells that were SARS-CoV-2-associated. Using the MIRA data, each spike-specific TCR was assigned both to the spike region to which the TCR was reactive and to a CD4 or CD8 class. Log10-transformed breadth and depth values were compared by one-way ANOVA with Sidak's multiple comparisons tests. TCRdb provides this immuneACCESS table in a form limited to in-frame rearrangements. Some clones are lacking; in checked studies, under half of them reflect an unresolved V gene, and why the rest are absent is not known. V, J and clone size reflect that table, while D and trimming were determined from the DNA. This sample holds roughly 120,000 clones; roughly 93% were observed only once. The top ten clones comprise approximately 7% of the sample.

This TCR derives from an adult in good health. The chain was built from TRBV4-2 and TRBJ2-1; the D gene cannot be named for sure. Sequencing used peripheral blood, obtained on day 0 of AZD1222 vaccination. DNA sequence: TGTGCCAGCAGCCTCCTACTGGGCAGCTCCTACAATGAGCAGTTCTTC. Its protein product is CASSLLLGSSYNEQFF.